The 7 T cell receptor beta chains reported below all come from one sample, sequenced in a study of blood T cell repertoires in COVID-19 (dated by TCRdb to between 2020 and 2021). Receptor amplification or capture employed the immunoSEQ multiplex PCR assay. Here the immuneACCESS table is served through TCRdb, limited to in-frame sequences with V and J called. Missing clones are a known gap in these copies; in checked studies unresolved V genes cover under half, and the rest lacks a known reason. For this sample there are roughly 160,000 clones; roughly 90% appear just once. The ten largest clonotypes hold roughly 5.3% of the sample. Sequenced input: peripheral blood. The receptors here all came from a man between 18 and 29 years old with COVID-19, enrolled during active disease.

Only a few counts were recorded for this clone. This chain connects TRBV19 to TRBJ1-5; 8 nucleotides agree with TRBD1. Germline-derived CDR1 and CDR2 are LNHDA and SQIVND (reference sequence). This CDR3 has 14 residues. The V and J ends lost 3 bases and 6 bases, in that order; junction bases with no gene match: 4. CDR3: CASSITGGSQPQHF. As DNA, the CDR3 is TGTGCCAGTAGTATCACAGGGGGATCTCAGCCCCAGCATTTT. The complete variable domain, with remaining parts taken from reference TRBV19 and TRBJ1-5, reads DGGITQSPKYLFRKEGQNVTLSCEQNLNHDAMYWYRQDPGQGLRLIYYSQIVNDFQKGDIAEGYSVSREKKESFPLTVTSAQKNPTAFYLCASSITGGSQPQHFGDGTRLSIL.

The CDR3 region is CSVERAQGTDTQYF. As DNA, the CDR3 is TGCAGCGTTGAGCGGGCCCAAGGGACAGATACGCAGTATTTT. The chain combines TRBV29-1 with TRBJ2-3, with D possibly being TRBD2 (5 bases). The V end was cut by 3 bases, the J end by 3 bases, with 13 bases between. Germline CDR1 is SQVTM and CDR2 is ANQGSEA. This CDR3 is 14 amino acids long.

This sequence joins TRBV6-5 and TRBJ2-7; TRBD1 agrees at 8 bases. The CDR3 runs 15 residues. From germline, CDR1 is MNHEY and CDR2 SVGAGI. With V trimmed by 5 bases and J by 0 bases, 6 bases remained unmatched. DNA of the CDR3: TGTGCCAGCAGTCTCTGGCAGGGGGCCTCCTACGAGCAGTACTTC. As protein: CASSLWQGASYEQYF.

The V call is TRBV2, the J call TRBJ2-7, with TRBD2 matching over 15 bases. With V trimmed by 6 bases and J by 4 bases, 1 base remained unmatched. The CDR3 contains 14 residues. Germline V lookup: CDR1 SNHLY, CDR2 FYNNEI. Written as DNA, the CDR3 is TGTGCCAGCAGCGGACTAGCGGGAGGGTACGAGCAGTACTTC. Its translation is CASSGLAGGYEQYF.

The CDR3 DNA is TGTGCCAGCAGCCACCCAGGGTTCCTCCATGGCTACACCTTC. Amino acid sequence: CASSHPGFLHGYTF. The chain employs TRBV4-2 and TRBJ1-2, with a tentative D call TRBD1 (5 bases). V was clipped by 3 bases and J by 6 bases, with 14 bases between them. The CDR3 covers 14 residues. Germline assignment: CDR1 LGHNA and CDR2 YNFKEQ.

In DNA, the CDR3 is TGTGCCAGCAGCTTCCCAGGCCAGGGGACATCCTACAATGAGCAGTTCTTC. Protein sequence: CASSFPGQGTSYNEQFF. The chain combines TRBV7-9 with TRBJ2-1; D possibly corresponds to TRBD1 (6 bases). In germline, CDR1 is SEHNR, CDR2 FQNEAQ (reference sequence). The CDR3 sequence is 17 residues long. V shed 3 bases and J shed 1 base, with 16 bases lying between them.

The chain carries TRBV19 and TRBJ2-1, with unresolved D. There are 11 residues in the CDR3. Germline V gives CDR1 LNHDA, CDR2 SQIVND (reference sequence). Trimming removed 3 bases at V and 8 bases at J, with 5 bases between. CDR3 sequence (DNA): TGTGCCAGTAGTATGGCCCATGAGCAGTTCTTC. Its translation is CASSMAHEQFF. The full variable domain, completed using reference TRBV19 and TRBJ2-1, is DGGITQSPKYLFRKEGQNVTLSCEQNLNHDAMYWYRQDPGQGLRLIYYSQIVNDFQKGDIAEGYSVSREKKESFPLTVTSAQKNPTAFYLCASSMAHEQFFGPGTRLTVL.